These 29 T cell receptor beta chains share one sample of origin, sequenced in a study of blood T cell repertoires in COVID-19 (dated by TCRdb to 2018 to 2020). The library was produced with the immunoSEQ multiplex PCR assay. What TCRdb holds here is the immuneACCESS table cut down to in-frame rearrangements. Part of the clones is not present; checked against another copy, under half of the missing clones reflect an unresolved V gene, and the others are unexplained. The sample contains more than 10,000 clones, over 90% of them found a single time. The ten largest clones add up to more than 25% of the sample. Sample: peripheral blood. The receptors derive from a woman in her seventies with active COVID-19.

The V gene is TRBV3-1 (or the pseudogene TRBV3-2), the J gene TRBJ1-5; D possibly corresponds to TRBD1 (5 bases). This CDR3 has 13 residues. The germline V and J ends were trimmed by 1 base and 6 bases, with 7 bases remaining between them. Germline-derived CDR1 and CDR2 are LGHDT and YNNKEL (reference sequence). CDR3: CASSQVGAQPQHF. Written as DNA, the CDR3 is TGTGCCAGCAGCCAAGTAGGGGCTCAGCCCCAGCATTTT.

The rearrangement links TRBV25-1 to TRBJ2-1; tentatively, D is TRBD2 (5 bases). This CDR3 region has 15 residues. Trimming stripped 0 bases from V and 0 bases from J, with 6 bases between. The germline V gene has CDR1 MGHDK and CDR2 SYGVNS. CDR3 DNA: TGTGCCAGCAGTGAATATACTAGCTCCTACAATGAGCAGTTCTTC. Translated: CASSEYTSSYNEQFF. The full variable domain, in which reference TRBV25-1 and TRBJ2-1 provide the parts outside the CDR3, is EADIYQTPRYLVIGTGKKITLECSQTMGHDKMYWYQQDPGMELHLIHYSYGVNSTEKGDLSSESTVSRIRTEHFPLTLESARPSHTSQYLCASSEYTSSYNEQFFGPGTRLTVL.

This clone was recorded once. V gene TRBV7-3 combines with J gene TRBJ2-2, with 9 positions matching TRBD1. The CDR3 spans 15 residues. CDR1 is SGHTA and CDR2 is FQGTGA in the germline V gene. V dropped 2 bases and J dropped 7; count of bases not matched to a gene: 5. The CDR3 loop reads CASSLWDRANGELFF. The CDR3 nucleotides are TGTGCCAGCAGCTTATGGGACAGGGCGAACGGGGAGCTGTTTTTT.

This chain links TRBV7-2 with TRBJ2-7, with 9 bases identical to TRBD1. The CDR3 has 15 amino acids. Germline V gene sequence: CDR1 SGHTA, CDR2 FQGNSA. The V gene end was trimmed by 1 base and the J gene end by 4 bases; junction bases not matched to a gene: 5. CDR3 DNA sequence: TGTGCCAGCAGCTTAGGGGGGACAGGGATGTACGAGCAGTACTTC. This codes for CASSLGGTGMYEQYF.

This clone is a singleton in its sample. The V gene is TRBV9, the J gene TRBJ2-5, with D hard to call. Germline loops: CDR1 SGDLS, CDR2 YYNGEE. V dropped 3 bases and J dropped 2 bases, with 8 bases sitting between them. The CDR3 runs to 13 residues. This chain's CDR3 is CASSDNSQETQYF. The CDR3, as DNA: TGTGCCAGCAGCGATAACAGTCAAGAGACCCAGTACTTC.

The CDR3 here is CASSSPAGGNIQYF. The CDR3 nucleotides are TGTGCCAGCAGCTCTCCAGCGGGAGGGAACATTCAGTACTTC. The rearrangement joins TRBV7-3 to TRBJ2-4, with 10 bases that match TRBD2. CDR1 and CDR2 from the germline V gene are SGHTA and FQGTGA. The V and J ends lost 4 bases and 7 bases, in that order; junction bases with no gene match: 4. The CDR3 is made up of 14 amino acids. Using reference TRBV7-3 and TRBJ2-4 for the parts outside the CDR3, the full variable domain is GAGVSQTPSNKVTEKGKYVELRCDPISGHTALYWYRQSLGQGPEFLIYFQGTGAADDSGLPNDRFFAVRPEGSVSTLKIQRTERGDSAVYLCASSSPAGGNIQYFGAGTRLSVL.

The genes are TRBV7-2 and TRBJ2-1, with TRBD2 matching over 9 bases. CDR3 length: 16 residues. The germline V gene encodes CDR1 SGHTA and CDR2 FQGNSA. V lost 4 bases and J lost 1; bases outside the gene matches: 5. The CDR3 loop is CASSYSGSSSYNEQFF. The DNA for the CDR3 is TGTGCCAGCAGCTATAGCGGGAGTTCTTCCTACAATGAGCAGTTCTTC.

The V gene is TRBV19, the J gene TRBJ1-1; tentative D call: TRBD1 (6 bases). The V gene's germline CDR1 is LNHDA and CDR2 SQIVND (reference sequence). The CDR3 has 15 residues. V dropped 7 bases and J dropped 4 bases, with 19 bases sitting between them. The DNA of the CDR3 is TGTGCCAGTATCCTCGGGGGCGGGGGAAGCACTGAAGCTTTCTTT. Translated: CASILGGGGSTEAFF. The full variable domain, rest sourced from reference TRBV19 and TRBJ1-1, is DGGITQSPKYLFRKEGQNVTLSCEQNLNHDAMYWYRQDPGQGLRLIYYSQIVNDFQKGDIAEGYSVSREKKESFPLTVTSAQKNPTAFYLCASILGGGGSTEAFFGQGTRLTVV.

The V and J genes are TRBV19 and TRBJ2-3; D is possibly TRBD1 (5 bases). Germline CDR1 is LNHDA and CDR2 is SQIVND (reference sequence). The CDR3 consists of 14 residues. V shed 3 bases and J shed 2 bases, with 9 bases lying between them. This chain's CDR3 is CASSMTDTTDTQYF. The CDR3 bases are TGTGCCAGTAGTATGACAGACACCACAGATACGCAGTATTTT.

This chain links TRBV24-1 with TRBJ2-1, with 10 bases matching TRBD2. The CDR3 has 12 residues. J gave up 14 bases and V 4 bases, and 4 bases lay outside the gene matches. Germline V gene sequence: CDR1 KGHDR, CDR2 SFDVKD. The CDR3 DNA reads as TGTGCCACCAGTGAGAGCGGGAGGGCCGAGTTCTTC. Residues: CATSESGRAEFF.

V gene TRBV6-1 combines with J gene TRBJ1-5; D remains unclear. This CDR3 region has 12 residues. Looked up from germline, CDR1 is MNHNS and CDR2 is SASEGT. V was clipped by 2 bases and J by 5 bases, with 4 bases between them. CDR3 bases: TGTGCCAGCAGTGAATCTGATCAGCCCCAGCATTTT. Translating it yields CASSESDQPQHF.

The genes are TRBV6-5 and TRBJ1-6; tentative D call: TRBD1 (6 bases). Germline CDR1 MNHEY, CDR2 SVGAGI. This CDR3 contains 16 residues. With 4 bases removed from V and 0 bases from J, the gap between germline ends came to 10 bases. CDR3: CASSFDRSSYNSPLHF. CDR3 nucleotide sequence: TGTGCCAGCAGTTTTGACAGGAGCTCCTATAATTCACCCCTCCACTTT.

J is TRBJ2-3 and V is TRBV4-2; 7 bases are a match to TRBD2. J was trimmed by 0 bases and V by 2 bases; bases with no gene match: 2. Per germline, CDR1 LGHNA and CDR2 YNFKEQ. The CDR3 length is 15 residues. The CDR3 nucleotides are TGTGCCAGCAGCCAAAGCGGGGCCAGCACAGATACGCAGTATTTT. Its translation is CASSQSGASTDTQYF.

This clone was counted once. The chain couples TRBV29-1 to TRBJ1-1; a weak D match, TRBD1 (6 bases). CDR3 length equals 13 residues. Germline-derived CDR1 and CDR2 are SQVTM and ANQGSEA. The ends were cut back, 4 bases at V and 1 base at J, with 10 bases in the middle. The CDR3 sequence is CSVGTGRNTEAFF. CDR3 bases: TGCAGCGTTGGAACAGGGAGGAACACTGAAGCTTTCTTT.

This chain uses TRBV20-1 with TRBJ2-3; 15 bases are a match to TRBD2. The CDR3 extends over 16 amino acids. The ends lost 3 bases at V and 3 bases at J; junction bases unmatched: 4. Germline CDR1 reads DFQATT; CDR2 reads SNEGSKA (reference sequence). CDR3 sequence reads: CSASRGLAGGTDTQYF. CDR3 in DNA: TGCAGTGCTAGTAGGGGACTAGCGGGAGGAACAGATACGCAGTATTTT.

This clone occurred a few times. The chain carries TRBV5-5 and TRBJ2-4, with D tentatively TRBD2 (5 bases). Germline CDR1 reads SGHKS; CDR2 reads YYEKEE (reference sequence). CDR3 size: 15 residues. The germline V and J ends were trimmed by 2 bases and 8 bases, with 17 bases remaining between them. The CDR3 region is CASSFAAGLGDIQYF. In DNA form, the CDR3 reads TGTGCCAGCAGCTTTGCGGCAGGCCTGGGAGACATTCAGTACTTC.

The V call is TRBV30, the J call TRBJ1-2; possibly TRBD1 for D (5 bases). Looked up from germline, CDR1 is GTSNPN and CDR2 is SVGIG (reference sequence). The CDR3 totals 10 residues. Between the trimmed V and J ends, which lost 5 bases and 6 bases, there was a span of 7 bases. The CDR3 coding sequence is TGTGCCTGGCGACAGAATGGCTACACCTTC. Translating gives CAWRQNGYTF.

V and J are TRBV11-2 and TRBJ2-2, with TRBD2 identical over 12 bases. Germline values: CDR1 SGHAT, CDR2 FQNNGV. This CDR3 has 18 residues. Trimming removed 3 bases from V and 4 bases from J; junction bases left unmatched: 9. CDR3 region: CASSFGLAGGSFTGELFF. The DNA for the CDR3 is TGTGCCAGCAGCTTCGGTCTAGCGGGAGGGTCGTTCACCGGGGAGCTGTTTTTT.

J is TRBJ1-2 and V is TRBV6-5; a weak D match, TRBD1 (6 bases). V was clipped by 5 bases and J by 2 bases, with 12 bases between them. Germline values: CDR1 MNHEY, CDR2 SVGAGI. This CDR3 region has 14 residues. DNA for the CDR3: TGTGCCAGCAGTCAGTTACAGGGAAACTATGGCTACACCTTC. It encodes CASSQLQGNYGYTF.

This sequence joins TRBV5-1 and TRBJ1-2, with D hard to call. The V gene lost 0 bases and the J gene lost 8 bases, with 8 bases spanning the gap. Germline loops: CDR1 SGHRS, CDR2 YFSETQ. The CDR3 runs 12 residues. This CDR3 is CASSLAGWGYTF. The CDR3 DNA follows: TGCGCCAGCAGCTTGGCCGGGTGGGGCTACACCTTC.

The chain combines TRBV5-4 with TRBJ2-6; 7 bases map to TRBD1. The germline V gene encodes CDR1 SGHNT and CDR2 YYREEE (reference sequence). The trim removed 1 base at V and 0 bases at J, leaving 7 bases unmatched. This CDR3 has 18 residues. The CDR3 nucleotides are TGTGCCAGCAGCTTGTATGGGACAGTGCGCTCTGGGGCCAACGTCCTGACTTTC. This gives the protein CASSLYGTVRSGANVLTF.

The chain carries TRBV10-1 and TRBJ2-7; 7 nucleotides align to TRBD2. This CDR3 has 13 residues. Per the germline V gene, CDR1 is WNHNN and CDR2 is SYGVQD (reference sequence). With 2 bases clipped from V and 6 bases from J, the junction kept 4 bases outside the gene matches. In DNA, the CDR3 is TGCGCCAGCAGTGAGGGCGGGAGTGCCGAGCAGTACTTC. Translating gives CASSEGGSAEQYF.

V gene TRBV7-6 combines with J gene TRBJ1-1, with TRBD1 identical over 9 bases. The CDR3 is made up of 14 amino acids. Trimming cost V 4 bases and J 5 bases; bases outside gene matches: 5. Germline V gene data show CDR1 as SGHVS and CDR2 as FNYEAQ. The CDR3 DNA is TGTGCCAGCAGCTCGGGACAGGGCAGGACTGAAGCTTTCTTT. Translated: CASSSGQGRTEAFF.

The chain has TRBV2 and TRBJ1-5; TRBD1 matches at 11 bases. V was pared by 6 bases and J by 2 bases, with 3 bases of the junction left unmatched. The CDR3 loop spans 15 amino acids. The germline gives CDR1 SNHLY, CDR2 FYNNEI. The CDR3 protein is CASRGGQGGNQPQHF. The CDR3 DNA reads TGTGCCAGCAGGGGGGGACAGGGGGGCAATCAGCCCCAGCATTTT.

The chain uses TRBV5-1 and TRBJ2-6, with 7 positions matching TRBD2. CDR3 length equals 14 residues. CDR1 and CDR2 (germline): SGHRS, YFSETQ. Germline trimming cut 9 bases from V and 2 bases from J; bases unmatched to any gene: 5. CDR3 sequence reads: CATSRGAGANVLTF. The CDR3 nucleotides read TGCGCCACGTCACGGGGGGCTGGGGCCAACGTCCTGACTTTC.

V gene TRBV18 combines with J gene TRBJ2-7, with 9 bases identical to TRBD2. Germline-derived CDR1 and CDR2 are KGHSH and LQKENI. V lost 6 bases to trimming and J lost 7 bases; unmatched junction nucleotides: 10. The CDR3 is 14 residues long. CDR3 sequence: CASSQTSGGEEQYF. CDR3 in DNA: TGTGCCAGCTCCCAGACTAGCGGAGGGGAGGAGCAGTACTTC. The variable domain in full, with the rest retrieved from reference TRBV18 and TRBJ2-7, is NAGVMQNPRHLVRRRGQEARLRCSPMKGHSHVYWYRQLPEEGLKFMVYLQKENIIDESGMPKERFSAEFPKEGPSILRIQQVVRGDSAAYFCASSQTSGGEEQYFGPGTRLTVT.

This clone was recorded only once. The rearrangement uses TRBV5-1 and TRBJ2-1; perhaps TRBD1 as D (6 bases). CDR1 is SGHRS, CDR2 YFSETQ, per germline. This CDR3 spans 15 amino acids. Trimming removed 0 bases at V and 7 bases at J, with 14 bases between. CDR3 in DNA: TGCGCCAGCAGCTTGGAACAGGGTGGGTGGAATGAGCAGTTCTTC. This translates into CASSLEQGGWNEQFF. The variable domain in full, completed from reference TRBV5-1 and TRBJ2-1, reads KAGVTQTPRYLIKTRGQQVTLSCSPISGHRSVSWYQQTPGQGLQFLFEYFSETQRNKGNFPGRFSGRQFSNSRSEMNVSTLELGDSALYLCASSLEQGGWNEQFFGPGTRLTVL.

Written as DNA, the CDR3 is TGTGCCAGCTCGACTTCTCTTTCGACCCAGTACTTC. Translation gives CASSTSLSTQYF. V and J are TRBV18 and TRBJ2-5; no clear D gene. CDR1 is KGHSH and CDR2 is LQKENI in the germline V gene. This CDR3 comprises 12 residues. V was cut by 6 bases and J by 7 bases, with 12 bases left in between.

V and J are TRBV19 and TRBJ2-3; D may be TRBD2 (5 bases). The CDR3 contains 14 residues. V lost 4 bases and J lost 2, with 10 bases in between. The V gene's germline CDR1 is LNHDA and CDR2 SQIVND (reference sequence). Here the CDR3 DNA reads TGTGCCAGTAGTACCTCGGGATTCACAGATACGCAGTATTTT. As protein: CASSTSGFTDTQYF.